These 22 T cell receptor beta chains originate from one sample sequenced in a study of T-cell reconstitution after alpha-beta-depleted transplantation in children. The library targeted TCRbeta and was prepared with unique molecular identifiers. TCRdb called the PCR reads again in MiXCR, with one record for every CDR3 protein. This sample has some 300,000 distinct CDR3 sequences, with approximately 10% found just once. Sequencing was performed on PBMCs from the stem cell graft donor, taken from the stem cell graft. The receptors derive from a human donor who donated a stem cell graft to a child with acute lymphoblastic leukemia.

This clonotype was picked up a small number of times. This chain's CDR3 is CASSQGTGGAYEQYF. The CDR3 region has the DNA TGTGCCAGCAGCCAAGGGACAGGAGGAGCCTACGAGCAGTACTTC. The chain employs TRBV4-2 and TRBJ2-7; 7 bases are shared with TRBD1. The V and J ends lost 1 base and 2 bases, in that order; junction bases with no gene match: 5. The CDR3 loop spans 15 amino acids. Germline assignment: CDR1 LGHNA and CDR2 YNFKEQ.

The genes are TRBV20-1 and TRBJ2-4, with D tentatively TRBD1 (5 bases). With 0 bases removed from V and 0 bases from J, the gap between germline ends came to 15 bases. The CDR3 covers 17 residues. Germline-derived CDR1 and CDR2 are DFQATT and SNEGSKA (reference sequence). Written as DNA, the CDR3 is TGCAGTGCTAGAGAATCCACAGGTTTTCTAGCCAAAAACATTCAGTACTTC. This encodes CSARESTGFLAKNIQYF.

V usage is TRBV28 and J usage is TRBJ1-6; 8 bases fit TRBD1. The CDR3 contains 13 residues. The trim removed 5 bases at V and 11 bases at J, leaving 5 bases unmatched. Germline CDR1 and CDR2: MDHEN and SYDVKM. CDR3 region: CASSPDRATPLHF. The CDR3 region has the DNA TGTGCCAGCAGTCCGGACAGGGCAACACCCCTCCACTTT.

The chain is built from TRBV15 and TRBJ2-1; TRBD2 is a possible D gene (5 bases). V shed 1 base and J shed 9 bases, with 7 bases lying between them. The germline CDR1 and CDR2 sequences are LNHNV and YYDKDF (reference sequence). The CDR3 has 12 residues. CDR3 loop: CATSRGGLEQFF. For the CDR3, the DNA is TGTGCCACCAGCAGAGGAGGGCTTGAGCAGTTCTTC.

This clonotype was detected only a few times. The rearrangement joins TRBV18 to TRBJ2-1; 10 nucleotides agree with TRBD2. CDR3 length equals 16 residues. Germline V gene lookup returns CDR1 KGHSH and CDR2 LQKENI. V trimming: 4 bases; J trimming: 1 base; junction bases outside the gene matches: 4. CDR3 nucleotides: TGTGCCAGCTCACTTAGGACTAGCGGATCCTACAATGAGCAGTTCTTC. This gives the protein CASSLRTSGSYNEQFF. Complete variable domain (other parts from reference TRBV18 and TRBJ2-1): NAGVMQNPRHLVRRRGQEARLRCSPMKGHSHVYWYRQLPEEGLKFMVYLQKENIIDESGMPKERFSAEFPKEGPSILRIQQVVRGDSAAYFCASSLRTSGSYNEQFFGPGTRLTVL.

This clonotype showed up just a few times. The V and J genes are TRBV21-1 and TRBJ1-1; TRBD1 reflects the table's D call only, with no check against the DNA. TRBV21-1 has pseudogene status. The CDR3 contains 13 residues. The CDR3 nucleotides read TGTGCCAGCCTACAGGGGGCGAGGACTGAAGCTTTCTTT. Encoded protein: CASLQGARTEAFF.

The chain employs TRBV27 and TRBJ2-3; D is uncertain. This CDR3 spans 14 amino acids. The germline V and J ends were trimmed by 3 bases and 4 bases, with 11 bases remaining between them. Germline CDR1 is MNHEY and CDR2 is SMNVEV (reference sequence). The CDR3 protein is CASSFDPFADTQYF. DNA of the CDR3: TGTGCCAGCAGTTTCGACCCGTTCGCAGATACGCAGTATTTT.

The chain uses TRBV7-2 and TRBJ2-5; D might be TRBD2 (5 bases). The CDR3 runs to 15 residues. Per germline, CDR1 SGHTA and CDR2 FQGNSA. V was trimmed by 5 bases and J by 2 bases, leaving 15 bases between them. CDR3: CASSLGGRTQETQYF. CDR3 bases: TGTGCCAGCAGCCTAGGAGGACGTACGCAAGAGACCCAGTACTTC.

The J gene is TRBJ2-4, the V gene TRBV29-1; no definite D call. Germline V gene data show CDR1 as SQVTM and CDR2 as ANQGSEA. Trimming took 7 bases from V and 3 from J, leaving 16 bases between them. CDR3 size: 14 residues. The CDR3, as DNA: TGCAGCGCTTCTCCCCTACGAGGCAAAAACATTCAGTACTTC. It translates to CSASPLRGKNIQYF.

The J gene is TRBJ1-6, the V gene TRBV12-3 or TRBV12-4, with D unresolved. The V end lost 3 bases, the J end lost 1 base, and 7 bases lay between the germline ends. The CDR3 contains 15 residues. CDR3 DNA sequence: TGTGCCAGCAGTTTTTCCGGTTCCTATAATTCACCCCTCCACTTT. This encodes CASSFSGSYNSPLHF.

This chain connects TRBV12-3 or TRBV12-4 to TRBJ2-1, with 8 bases fitting TRBD2. The V gene end was trimmed by 9 bases and the J gene end by 3 bases; junction bases not matched to a gene: 4. The length of the CDR3 is 13 residues. The CDR3 is CASFSGNYNEQFF. DNA of the CDR3: TGTGCCAGTTTTAGCGGGAACTACAATGAGCAGTTCTTC.

This clonotype appeared many times. The chain carries TRBV4-3 and TRBJ2-7, with TRBD2 matching 8 bases. The trim removed 5 bases at V and 4 bases at J, leaving 16 bases unmatched. The CDR3 has 17 residues. CDR1 and CDR2 from the germline V gene are LGHNA and YSLEER. CDR3 residues: CASSWSLSPSGSYEQYF. DNA for the CDR3: TGCGCCAGCAGCTGGAGTCTTAGCCCTAGCGGGTCTTACGAGCAGTACTTC.

This clonotype was recorded a few times. The rearrangement links TRBV7-9 to TRBJ2-3, with 10 bases aligning to TRBD1. The ends lost 5 bases at V and 7 bases at J; junction bases unmatched: 12. The CDR3 length is 16 residues. The germline V gene encodes CDR1 SEHNR and CDR2 FQNEAQ (reference sequence). CDR3 residues: CASSRLPGQGHHTQYF. The CDR3 coding sequence is TGTGCCAGCAGCCGCCTTCCGGGACAGGGGCACCATACGCAGTATTTT.

This clonotype was observed at least ten times. CDR3 DNA sequence: TGCGCCAGCAGCCAAGATGACACTGTGCAGTACTTC. It is translated as CASSQDDTVQYF. The V call is TRBV4-3, the J call TRBJ2-7; no clear D gene. Trimming stripped 0 bases from V and 9 bases from J, with 9 bases between. The CDR3 is 12 residues long. The germline V gene has CDR1 LGHNA and CDR2 YSLEER.

This clonotype was seen a few times. The chain is built from TRBV7-8 and TRBJ2-1, with D maybe TRBD2 (5 bases). CDR3 length equals 14 residues. The V gene lost 4 bases and the J gene lost 7 bases, with 14 bases spanning the gap. From germline, CDR1 is SGHVS and CDR2 FQNEAQ. Here the CDR3 DNA reads TGTGCCAGCAGCTCGTTAAGAACTAGTAATGAGCAGTTCTTC. Its protein is CASSSLRTSNEQFF.

This clonotype turned up a few times. The chain recombines TRBV11-2 with TRBJ1-2; D unresolved. The CDR3 has 16 amino acids. V dropped 2 bases and J dropped 4 bases, with 17 bases sitting between them. Per germline, CDR1 SGHAT and CDR2 FQNNGV. The chain's CDR3 is CASSLSGFPGSYGYTF. The CDR3 nucleotides are TGTGCCAGCAGCTTAAGCGGGTTTCCGGGCTCCTATGGCTACACCTTC.

The CDR3 DNA sequence: TGTGCCAGCAGCGACGCAAGGGGGCTGACAGATACGCAGTATTTT. This sequence encodes CASSDARGLTDTQYF. The gene calls are TRBV5-4 and TRBJ2-3, with TRBD1 identical over 7 bases. Germline CDR1 SGHNT, CDR2 YYREEE (reference sequence). Germline trimming cut 4 bases from V and 3 bases from J; bases unmatched to any gene: 8. The CDR3 is 15 residues long.

The rearrangement links TRBV20-1 to TRBJ2-1; a possible D gene is TRBD2 (6 bases). V lost 3 bases to trimming and J lost 12 bases, with 24 bases between them. Germline values: CDR1 DFQATT, CDR2 SNEGSKA (reference sequence). The CDR3 is 15 amino acids. The chain's CDR3 is CSASSLLGGDPGQFF. As DNA, the CDR3 is TGCAGTGCTAGCAGTCTCCTCGGCGGGGACCCCGGGCAGTTCTTC.

This clonotype turned up a few times. The rearrangement joins TRBV20-1 to TRBJ2-5, with D perhaps TRBD1 (7 bases). Between the trimmed V and J ends, which lost 6 bases and 1 base, there was a span of 12 bases. The CDR3 is made up of 13 amino acids. Per the germline V gene, CDR1 is DFQATT and CDR2 is SNEGSKA (reference sequence). The CDR3 nucleotides are TGCAGTGCCCAGGAGGGGGCCCAAGAGACCCAGTACTTC. It translates to CSAQEGAQETQYF.

The sample holds a few counts of this clonotype. This rearrangement joins TRBV20-1 to TRBJ2-3, with D uncertain. The CDR3 covers 13 residues. Germline V gene lookup returns CDR1 DFQATT and CDR2 SNEGSKA (reference sequence). Trimming pared 1 base from V and 2 bases from J, leaving 7 bases between. The CDR3 reads CSARVAVTDTQYF. As DNA, the CDR3 is TGCAGTGCTAGAGTGGCGGTCACAGATACGCAGTATTTT.

In its sample, this clonotype was seen many times. CDR3 loop: CACPGSGSNDEQFF. CDR3 DNA: TGTGCCTGTCCGGGAAGCGGGAGTAACGATGAGCAGTTCTTC. The chain carries TRBV6-1 and TRBJ2-1, with TRBD2 identical over 8 bases. The germline V gene encodes CDR1 MNHNS and CDR2 SASEGT. The V gene end was trimmed by 11 bases and the J gene end by 8 bases; junction bases not matched to a gene: 14. The length of the CDR3 is 14 residues.

The chain employs TRBV6-2 or TRBV6-3 and TRBJ2-7; D unresolved. With 6 bases removed from V and 6 bases from J, the gap between germline ends came to 12 bases. Germline CDR1 and CDR2: MNHEY and SVGEGT. This CDR3 comprises 12 residues. The CDR3 is CASSPLVREQYF. The CDR3 nucleotides are TGTGCCAGCAGCCCCCTTGTCCGCGAGCAGTACTTC.